This T cell receptor beta chain was sequenced for a study of cytomegalovirus exposure and HLA in healthy donors. PCR amplification relied on 60 Vbeta primers (plus 13 Jbeta primers). Only in-frame clones appear in the TCRdb table, and some are missing; sequencing was by immunoSEQ multiplex PCR. The sample lists about 120,000 clones, roughly three fifths occurring once. Study findings and constraints: In an earlier analysis, in some 540 donors, most V segments appeared productive either ~87% or ~30% of the time. Researchers reported from a later analysis that most CMV-associated TCR beta chains appeared HLA-restricted. Later analysis identified 16,000 or so TCR beta sequences associated with HLA alleles, using a false discovery rate threshold of 0.05.

This CDR3 spans 18 amino acids. Losses at the gene ends were 0 bases for V and 4 bases for J; bases not matched to a gene: 10. Per germline, CDR1 LGHNA and CDR2 YNFKEQ. Of note for this clone: What it recognizes is unknown.

The sequenced material came from PBMCs. The sequence was collected from a middle-aged woman in good health and CMV-seropositive. This rearrangement joins TRBV4-2 to TRBJ2-1; 9 nucleotides match TRBD2. CDR3 protein: CASSQEGGRREGYNEQFF. In DNA, the CDR3 is TGTGCCAGCAGCCAAGAAGGCGGGCGGCGGGAGGGTTACAATGAGCAGTTCTTC.